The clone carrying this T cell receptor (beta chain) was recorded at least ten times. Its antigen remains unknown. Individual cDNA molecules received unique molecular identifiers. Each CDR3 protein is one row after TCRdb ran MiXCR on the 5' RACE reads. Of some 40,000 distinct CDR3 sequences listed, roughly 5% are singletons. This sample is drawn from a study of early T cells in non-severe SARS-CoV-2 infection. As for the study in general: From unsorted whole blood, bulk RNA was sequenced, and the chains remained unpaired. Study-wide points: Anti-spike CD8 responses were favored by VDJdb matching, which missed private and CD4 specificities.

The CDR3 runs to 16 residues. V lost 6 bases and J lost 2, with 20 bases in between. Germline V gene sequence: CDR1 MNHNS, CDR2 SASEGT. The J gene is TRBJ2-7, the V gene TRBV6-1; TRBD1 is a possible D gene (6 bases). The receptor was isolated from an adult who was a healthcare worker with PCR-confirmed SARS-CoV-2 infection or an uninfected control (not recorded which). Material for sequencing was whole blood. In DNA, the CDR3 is TGTGCCAGCAGGACTGACGACCGGGACATCCCCTACGAGCAGTACTTC. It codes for CASRTDDRDIPYEQYF.